This T cell receptor beta chain was documented in a study of blood T cell repertoires in COVID-19. Study-level background: The United States, Italy and Spain supplied acute and convalescent COVID-19 samples. PBMCs, B-cell-depleted T cells, or T cells provided the cDNA or gDNA that made up the material.

Only in-frame clones appear in the TCRdb table, and some are missing; sequencing was by immunoSEQ multiplex PCR. The data contain about 400,000 clones, approximately 88% of them singletons. The CDR3 runs to 21 residues. V was shortened by 3 bases and J by 0 bases, with 27 bases between the two germline ends. The V gene's germline CDR1 is KGHSH and CDR2 LQKENI. The clonotype comes from a man aged 40-50 years with acute or convalescent COVID-19. This chain joins TRBV18 and TRBJ1-5, with D uncertain. Sequencing was done on a sample of peripheral blood. The CDR3 region has the DNA TGTGCCAGCTCACCCATCCGGGCTGTCGGAGGACCCTTTTATAGCAATCAGCCCCAGCATTTT. Protein: CASSPIRAVGGPFYSNQPQHF.